This TCR beta chain appears in the sequencing data of a study of response to subunit inactivated influenza vaccine. Study-level results: Seasonal influenza vaccination, on each occasion, was suggested by the authors to recruit few new T cells.

This clonotype showed up just a few times. What it binds is not known. TCRdb re-derived calls from the RT-PCR reads in MiXCR, one entry per CDR3 protein. The table records about half a million distinct CDR3 sequences, 9.5% to 13% of them present only once. CDR1 is LNHNV, CDR2 YYDKDF, per germline (reference sequence). This CDR3 is 16 amino acids long. The V and J ends lost 2 bases and 6 bases, in that order; junction bases with no gene match: 11. V usage is TRBV15 and J usage is TRBJ2-7, with 9 bases matching TRBD2. The sample here was PBMCs from blood, taken roughly 45 days after vaccination. This clonotype was obtained from a man aged 50 or older who received an inactivated influenza vaccine. CDR3 sequence (DNA): TGTGCCACCAGCAGACCACCGGGACTAGCTTCACTCGAGCAGTACTTC. The encoded protein is CATSRPPGLASLEQYF.